Sequencing of this T cell receptor (beta chain) was carried out in a study of blood T cell repertoires in COVID-19. Looking at the study overall: The samples span acute and convalescent COVID-19 from the United States, Italy and Spain.

The cohort comprised adults aged roughly 18 to 100 years residing in approximately 25 US areas. Participants' reported clinical history set cohort assignment. Per the original methods: Amplifying reference gene primers gave estimates of nucleated cell counts. Sequencing used immunoSEQ multiplex PCR; TCRdb keeps in-frame clones, though not all of them. That table furnishes V, J and clone size, whereas the DNA furnished D and trimming. Seen here are about 200,000 clones, more than 80% observed once, and the top ten hold roughly 8.4%. Losses at the gene ends were 4 bases for V and 7 bases for J; bases not matched to a gene: 10. This CDR3 contains 16 residues. Germline lookup yields CDR1 MDHEN and CDR2 SYDVKM.

The chain joins TRBV28 to TRBJ2-4; 10 nucleotides match TRBD1. The receptor's source is a woman younger than 35 who had recovered from COVID-19. Material for sequencing was PBMCs or T cells enriched from blood (not recorded which). CDR3 loop: CASSSGGTGEKNIQYF. The CDR3, as DNA: TGTGCCAGCAGTTCCGGGGGGACAGGGGAAAAGAACATTCAGTACTTC.